Below, 8 T cell receptor beta chains from the same sample are listed, as sequenced in a study of PD-L1 blockade in urothelial cancer. Time point here: pretreatment peripheral blood. The method was immunoSEQ multiplex PCR; TCRdb's version includes in-frame clones alone and lacks a portion of them. The table includes 98,000 or so clones, around 90% detected once. This specimen was PBMCs, taken around atezolizumab (anti-PD-L1) treatment. These receptors originate from a man aged 60-69 years with urothelial cancer.

This clone was picked up one time. The J gene is TRBJ1-6, the V gene TRBV9; possibly TRBD1 for D (6 bases). Per the germline V gene, CDR1 is SGDLS and CDR2 is YYNGEE. The V gene lost 0 bases and the J gene lost 6 bases, with 16 bases spanning the gap. This CDR3 is 17 amino acids long. The CDR3 is CASSVATGGQTNSPLHF. The CDR3 nucleotides read TGTGCCAGCAGCGTAGCTACAGGTGGACAGACTAATTCACCCCTCCACTTT. Drawing the rest from reference TRBV9 and TRBJ1-6, the complete variable domain is DSGVTQTPKHLITATGQRVTLRCSPRSGDLSVYWYQQSLDQGLQFLIQYYNGEERAKGNILERFSAQQFPDLHSELNLSSLELGDSALYFCASSVATGGQTNSPLHFGNGTRLTVT.

This clone has just one count. The chain has TRBV6-5 and TRBJ1-3, with D possibly matching TRBD1 (6 bases). The CDR3 is made up of 15 amino acids. The germline gives CDR1 MNHEY, CDR2 SVGAGI. Trimming shortened V by 5 bases and J by 0 bases, and 11 bases separated the two germline ends. CDR3 loop: CASSPGQFSGNTIYF. CDR3 nucleotides: TGTGCCAGCAGTCCCGGACAGTTCTCTGGAAACACCATATATTTT.

The chain uses TRBV7-2 and TRBJ1-2; D gene unclear. Germline V gene lookup returns CDR1 SGHTA and CDR2 FQGNSA. CDR3 length: 12 amino acids. V was pared by 5 bases and J by 7 bases, with 11 bases between. The CDR3 reads CASSPPSGGYTF. DNA of the CDR3: TGTGCCAGCAGCCCCCCGTCCGGTGGCTACACCTTC.

The chain uses TRBV9 and TRBJ2-2; TRBD1 matches at 7 bases. CDR1 and CDR2 from the germline V gene are SGDLS and YYNGEE. The CDR3 is made up of 18 amino acids. V was clipped by 3 bases and J by 6 bases; unmatched bases: 17. The CDR3 region is CASSARLLKTTGPGELFF. CDR3 sequence (DNA): TGTGCCAGCAGCGCACGACTTCTCAAAACGACAGGGCCCGGGGAGCTGTTTTTT.

The chain couples TRBV6-5 to TRBJ2-7; D call uncertain. The germline gives CDR1 MNHEY, CDR2 SVGAGI. This CDR3 has 15 amino acids. Between the trimmed V and J ends, which lost 2 bases and 0 bases, there was a span of 11 bases. This CDR3 reads CASSYSSRGSYEQYF. CDR3 nucleotides: TGTGCCAGCAGTTACAGTTCTCGAGGCTCCTACGAGCAGTACTTC.

The chain has TRBV7-2 and TRBJ1-2; D may be TRBD1 (5 bases). The CDR3 loop spans 14 amino acids. V lost 5 bases and J lost 4, with 14 bases in between. CDR1 and CDR2 from the germline V gene are SGHTA and FQGNSA. The CDR3: CASSLRGSGYGYTF. In nucleotides, the CDR3 is TGTGCCAGCAGCCTTCGGGGGTCAGGCTATGGCTACACCTTC.

The gene calls are TRBV5-6 and TRBJ2-5; the D gene is possibly TRBD2 (6 bases). The CDR3 covers 16 residues. Germline lookup yields CDR1 SGHDT and CDR2 YYEEEE. Trimming took 1 base from V and 5 from J, leaving 18 bases between them. The CDR3 reads CASSLTYLSSVETQYF. The CDR3 region has the DNA TGTGCCAGCAGCTTGACCTATCTGTCTAGCGTGGAGACCCAGTACTTC.

This chain links TRBV5-8 with TRBJ2-3; 8 positions match TRBD2. Germline V gene sequence: CDR1 SGHTS, CDR2 YDEGEE. This CDR3 contains 15 residues. Losses at the gene ends were 4 bases for V and 3 bases for J; bases not matched to a gene: 7. The CDR3 here is CASSQDRGGTDTQYF. The DNA for the CDR3 is TGTGCCAGCAGCCAAGATCGCGGGGGGACAGATACGCAGTATTTT.